The clone carrying this T cell receptor beta chain appeared once. Germline CDR1 and CDR2: SGHDN and FVKESK. Between the trimmed V and J ends, which lost 1 base and 4 bases, there was a span of 17 bases. This CDR3 is built from 17 residues. Only in-frame clones appear in the TCRdb table, and some are missing; sequencing was by immunoSEQ multiplex PCR. This sample has some 290,000 clones, with around 90% found just once. This entry belongs to a study of blood T cell repertoires in COVID-19. Sequencing used peripheral blood. This chain joins TRBV14 and TRBJ2-1; D possibly corresponds to TRBD2 (7 bases). The sequence derives from a woman in her 40s with COVID-19, enrolled during active disease. The CDR3 DNA sequence: TGTGCCAGCAGCCAAGCTTGGGGGGGGCCCCGATACAATGAGCAGTTCTTC. Translating gives CASSQAWGGPRYNEQFF. Based on the CDR3 plus reference TRBV14 and TRBJ2-1, the full variable domain is EAGVTQFPSHSVIEKGQTVTLRCDPISGHDNLYWYRRVMGKEIKFLLHFVKESKQDESGMPNNRFLAERTGGTYSTLKVQPAELEDSGVYFCASSQAWGGPRYNEQFFGPGTRLTVL.